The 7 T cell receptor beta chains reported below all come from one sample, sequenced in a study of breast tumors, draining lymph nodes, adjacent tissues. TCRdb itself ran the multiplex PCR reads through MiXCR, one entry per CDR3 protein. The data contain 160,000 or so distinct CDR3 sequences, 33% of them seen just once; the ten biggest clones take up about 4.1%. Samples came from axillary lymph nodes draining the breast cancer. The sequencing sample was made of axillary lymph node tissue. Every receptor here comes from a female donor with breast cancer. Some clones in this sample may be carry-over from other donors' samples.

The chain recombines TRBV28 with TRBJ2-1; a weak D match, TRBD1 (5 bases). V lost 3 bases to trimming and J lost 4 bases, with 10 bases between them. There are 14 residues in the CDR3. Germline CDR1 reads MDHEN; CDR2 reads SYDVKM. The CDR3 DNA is TGTGCCAGCAGTTTCCAGACAGCATACAATGAGCAGTTCTTC. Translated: CASSFQTAYNEQFF.

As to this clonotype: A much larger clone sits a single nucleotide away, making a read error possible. CDR3 nucleotide sequence: TGTGCCAGCAGCTTACTGACTAGCATGGAAAACACAGATCCGCAGTATTTT. Protein sequence: CASSLLTSMENTDPQYF. The chain is built from TRBV7-9 and TRBJ2-3; 7 bases fit TRBD2. Germline V lookup: CDR1 SEHNR, CDR2 FQNEAQ (reference sequence). The length of the CDR3 is 17 residues.

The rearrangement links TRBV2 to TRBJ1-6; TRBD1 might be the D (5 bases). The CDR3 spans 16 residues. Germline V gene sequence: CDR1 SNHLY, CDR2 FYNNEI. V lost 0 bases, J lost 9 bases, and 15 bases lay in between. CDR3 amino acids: CASSEASRGGVSPLHF. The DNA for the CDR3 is TGTGCCAGCAGTGAAGCTTCAAGGGGAGGAGTTTCACCCCTCCACTTT.

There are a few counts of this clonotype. The CDR3, as DNA: TGTGCCAGCAGTCGGAACACTGGGAACACTGAAGCTTTCTTT. Its translation: CASSRNTGNTEAFF. The V gene is TRBV11-2, the J gene TRBJ1-1; no clear D gene. V shed 6 bases and J shed 1 base, with 12 bases lying between them. The CDR3 contains 14 residues. Germline V CDR1 and CDR2: SGHAT, FQNNGV. Supplemented by reference TRBV11-2 and TRBJ1-1, the full variable domain reads EAGVAQSPRYKIIEKRQSVAFWCNPISGHATLYWYQQILGQGPKLLIQFQNNGVVDDSQLPKDRFSAERLKGVDSTLKIQPAKLEDSAVYLCASSRNTGNTEAFFGQGTRLTVV.

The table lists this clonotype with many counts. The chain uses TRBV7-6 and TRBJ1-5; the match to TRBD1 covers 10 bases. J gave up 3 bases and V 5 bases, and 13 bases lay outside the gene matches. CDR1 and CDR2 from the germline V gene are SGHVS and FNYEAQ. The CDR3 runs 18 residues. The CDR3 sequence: CASSPGTGDMGYNQPQHF. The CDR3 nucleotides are TGTGCCAGCAGCCCTGGGACAGGGGATATGGGCTACAATCAGCCCCAGCATTTT.

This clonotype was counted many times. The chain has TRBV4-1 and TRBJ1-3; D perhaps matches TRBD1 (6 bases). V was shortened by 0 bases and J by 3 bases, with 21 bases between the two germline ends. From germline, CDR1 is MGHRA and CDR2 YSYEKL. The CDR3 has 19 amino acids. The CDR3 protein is CASSQETLGGGAGGNTIYF. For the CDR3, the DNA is TGCGCCAGCAGCCAAGAGACCCTAGGGGGAGGGGCAGGTGGAAACACCATATATTTT.

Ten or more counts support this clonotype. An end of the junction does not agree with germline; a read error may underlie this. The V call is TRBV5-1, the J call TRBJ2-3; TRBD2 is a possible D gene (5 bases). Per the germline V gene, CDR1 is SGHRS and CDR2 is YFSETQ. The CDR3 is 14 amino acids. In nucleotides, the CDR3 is TGCGCCAGCAGCCCCAACCCTAGCAGAGATACGCAGTATTTT. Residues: CASSPNPSRDTQYF.